These 11 T cell receptor beta chains share one sample of origin, sequenced in a study of T-cell reconstitution after alpha-beta-depleted transplantation in children. Using unique molecular identifiers, the investigators prepared the TCRbeta library. MiXCR was run by TCRdb on the PCR reads, yielding one entry per CDR3 protein. The data contain about 110,000 distinct CDR3 sequences, 6.4% of them singletons. The sample in question was PBMCs, mostly from graft donor cells, obtained 360 days after TCRalphabeta/CD19-depleted stem cell transplant. These receptors were taken from a male patient aged 2-10 years who had a stem cell transplant for acute lymphoblastic leukemia, so the T cells may come from the graft donor.

In this sample, this clonotype turned up many times. This chain connects TRBV5-6 to TRBJ2-3; 7 bases are shared with TRBD1. V was clipped by 2 bases and J by 3 bases; unmatched bases: 3. Germline V gene sequence: CDR1 SGHDT, CDR2 YYEEEE. The CDR3 is 14 residues long. The DNA of the CDR3 is TGTGCCAGCAGCTTACCAGGGGGAACAGATACGCAGTATTTT. It is translated as CASSLPGGTDTQYF.

This clonotype was observed a single time. Compared with germline, one end of the junction differs, possibly owing to a read error. The genes are TRBV14 and TRBJ2-5; possibly TRBD1 for D (6 bases). The CDR3 consists of 12 residues. From germline, CDR1 is SGHDN and CDR2 FVKESK. This CDR3 is CDSSHGGETQYF. The CDR3 nucleotides are TGTGACAGCAGCCATGGGGGCGAGACCCAGTACTTC.

This chain joins TRBV28 and TRBJ2-3, with no clear D. The CDR3 has 14 residues. Germline CDR1 and CDR2: MDHEN and SYDVKM. V shed 4 bases and J shed 2 bases, with 10 bases lying between them. DNA of the CDR3: TGTGCCAGCAGTTCCCGGCCGTCCACAGATACGCAGTATTTT. This gives the protein CASSSRPSTDTQYF. Full variable domain (remainder filled in from reference TRBV28 and TRBJ2-3): DVKVTQSSRYLVKRTGEKVFLECVQDMDHENMFWYRQDPGLGLRLIYFSYDVKMKEKGDIPEGYSVSREKKERFSLILESASTNQTSMYLCASSSRPSTDTQYFGPGTRLTVL.

This clonotype has just a few counts. DNA for the CDR3: TGTGCCAGCAGTCCCTTCCGGGGGCAGCCCCAGCATTTT. Residues: CASSPFRGQPQHF. The genes are TRBV27 and TRBJ1-5; D is perhaps TRBD1 (5 bases). Trimming removed 5 bases at V and 7 bases at J, with 12 bases between. In germline, CDR1 is MNHEY, CDR2 SMNVEV (reference sequence). The CDR3 contains 13 residues.

This clonotype was detected many times. V gene TRBV20-1 combines with J gene TRBJ1-4; D is undetermined. V lost 0 bases and J lost 15, with 8 bases in between. The germline V gene encodes CDR1 DFQATT and CDR2 SNEGSKA (reference sequence). The CDR3 length is 10 residues. The CDR3 bases are TGCAGTGCTAGAGACTCCGAGGTGTTTTTT. Translation gives CSARDSEVFF.

Only a few counts were recorded for this clonotype. The CDR3 DNA is TGCAGTGCTAGGGGACCCCTTCGTTACAATGAGCAGTTCTTC. It yields the protein CSARGPLRYNEQFF. The chain recombines TRBV20-1 with TRBJ2-1; TRBD1 or TRBD2 may be the D gene (5 bases each). V was cut by 3 bases and J by 4 bases, with 13 bases left in between. The germline CDR1 and CDR2 sequences are DFQATT and SNEGSKA (reference sequence). The CDR3 has 14 residues.

This clonotype has at least ten counts. The chain employs TRBV10-3 and TRBJ2-1, with a possible D match to TRBD2 (6 bases). This CDR3 comprises 13 residues. CDR1 and CDR2 from the germline V gene are ENHRY and SYGVKD. V lost 11 bases, J lost 1 base, and 12 bases lay in between. For the CDR3, the DNA is TGTGCCTTCCGGGAGTCTTCCTACAATGAGCAGTTCTTC. This codes for CAFRESSYNEQFF.

The genes are TRBV9 and TRBJ2-3; 10 bases agree with TRBD2. The length of the CDR3 is 16 residues. Germline V gene sequence: CDR1 SGDLS, CDR2 YYNGEE. V lost 5 bases, J lost 2 bases, and 8 bases stayed unmatched. The CDR3 sequence is CASSPQTSGYTDTQYF. The CDR3 DNA reads TGTGCCAGCAGTCCACAGACTAGCGGGTACACAGATACGCAGTATTTT.

This sequence joins TRBV6-2 or TRBV6-3 and TRBJ2-1, with 11 bases matching TRBD1. Germline CDR1 and CDR2: MNHEY and SVGEGT. The CDR3 has 18 amino acids. V dropped 0 bases and J dropped 6; count of bases not matched to a gene: 10. The CDR3 DNA sequence: TGTGCCAGCAGTTACTCAGGACAGGGGGCGTCAACGGGCAATGAGCAGTTCTTC. It encodes CASSYSGQGASTGNEQFF.

The CDR3 region is CASSLGLAGGETQYF. The CDR3 DNA reads as TGTGCCAGCAGTCTCGGACTAGCGGGGGGCGAGACCCAGTACTTC. The chain employs TRBV27 and TRBJ2-5; the match to TRBD2 covers 14 bases. Looked up from germline, CDR1 is MNHEY and CDR2 is SMNVEV (reference sequence). Germline trimming cut 5 bases from V and 5 bases from J; bases unmatched to any gene: 4. This CDR3 is 15 amino acids long.

About this clonotype itself: Just one base apart from a much larger clone, this may be a read error. This rearrangement joins TRBV10-3 to TRBJ2-6; possible D gene TRBD2, 7 bases. Germline V gene data show CDR1 as ENHRY and CDR2 as SYGVKD. There are 15 residues in the CDR3. CDR3 in amino acids: CASLGGGSGANVPTF. CDR3 DNA sequence: TGTGCCAGCTTAGGGGGGGGCTCTGGGGCCAACGTCCCGACTTTC.